The 2 T cell receptor beta chains presented below share a single source sample, sequenced in a study of OX40 agonist ivuxolimab in advanced cancers. Clones were read by immunoSEQ multiplex PCR, and TCRdb kept only the in-frame ones, dropping some. The sample lists approximately 70,000 clones, 82% seen once, with approximately 0.4% in the top ten. Source: CD4+ or CD8+ T cells sorted from blood, taken in a trial of the OX40 agonist ivuxolimab. These receptors were taken from an adult with an advanced solid tumor such as melanoma, head and neck, liver or kidney cancer.

The chain carries TRBV7-9 and TRBJ2-2; 10 positions match TRBD1. The CDR3 consists of 15 residues. The ends lost 4 bases at V and 4 bases at J; junction bases unmatched: 3. Germline loops: CDR1 SEHNR, CDR2 FQNEAQ (reference sequence). CDR3 residues: CASSSGTGATGELFF. The CDR3 nucleotides read TGTGCCAGCAGCTCCGGGACAGGGGCCACCGGGGAGCTGTTTTTT.

To note about this clone: Other nucleotide sequences in the sample specify the same CDR3. Here the CDR3 reads CASSTGRRNEKLFF. In nucleotides, the CDR3 is TGTGCCAGCAGTACGGGACGGAGGAATGAAAAACTGTTTTTT. This chain uses TRBV28 with TRBJ1-4, with D perhaps matching TRBD1 (5 bases). Trimming pared 5 bases from V and 5 bases from J, leaving 12 bases between. The CDR3 runs to 14 residues. In germline, CDR1 is MDHEN, CDR2 SYDVKM.